These 2 T cell receptor beta chains came from one sample sequenced in a study of regulatory T cells in long-lasting Graves disease. Time point of the sample: persistent/refractory GD, antithyroid drugs over 5 years with positive TRAb. Researchers made the TCR library from RNA that was extracted from PBMCs. For TCR beta, libraries came from iRepertoire HTBI primers and Arm-PCR of CDR3 regions. TCRdb redid the calling of the multiplex PCR reads with MiXCR, one entry per CDR3 protein. The profile shows approximately 470,000 distinct CDR3 sequences, less than 25% of them singletons. This sample comprised peripheral blood mononuclear cells (PBMCs), obtained when the disease was refractory, from a patient treated with antithyroid drugs. The receptors were sampled from a female donor with Graves disease.

V usage is TRBV3-1 and J usage is TRBJ1-2, with 8 bases identical to TRBD1. The CDR3 totals 17 residues. V gave up 6 bases and J gave up 4 bases; unmatched junction bases: 16. Germline V lookup: CDR1 LGHDT, CDR2 YNNKEL (reference sequence). The chain's CDR3 is CASSTPRGTDRGYGYTF. The CDR3 DNA reads as TGTGCCAGCAGTACACCTCGTGGGACTGACAGGGGCTATGGCTACACCTTC.

The chain links TRBV4-1 to TRBJ2-4, with a tentative D call TRBD1 (5 bases). Trimming took 1 base from V and 0 from J, leaving 13 bases between them. There are 17 residues in the CDR3. Per the germline V gene, CDR1 is MGHRA and CDR2 is YSYEKL. The CDR3 nucleotides read TGCGCCAGCAGCCAAGTGGGTAGGGGTTTAGCCAAAAACATTCAGTACTTC. This gives the protein CASSQVGRGLAKNIQYF.